The 8 T cell receptor beta chains in this list originate from one sample, sequenced in a study of shared clonotypes between healthy human individuals. Measured with immunoSEQ multiplex PCR; TCRdb has only the in-frame clones, and not every one. The sample has about 2.3 million clones, 90% to 95% seen once. Input material: naive CD4+ T cells from PBMCs. Documented subset: CD45RA+ positively selected. Receptors were obtained from a man aged 18-30 years in good health. Some clones in this sample may be carry-over from other donors' samples.

The rearrangement uses TRBV5-1 and TRBJ2-1, with TRBD2 matching 7 bases. Germline V gene sequence: CDR1 SGHRS, CDR2 YFSETQ. The CDR3 has 14 amino acids. V was pared by 2 bases and J by 5 bases, with 4 bases of the junction left unmatched. CDR3 coding DNA: TGCGCCAGCAGCTTAGCGGGAAGCAACAATGAGCAGTTCTTC. The encoded protein is CASSLAGSNNEQFF.

This chain links TRBV10-3 with TRBJ1-2; no definite D call. CDR1 is ENHRY, CDR2 SYGVKD, per germline. There are 15 residues in the CDR3. V was clipped by 8 bases and J by 0 bases, with 16 bases between them. The CDR3 sequence is CAIRRTDEANYGYTF. The CDR3 DNA reads TGTGCCATCCGTCGGACGGATGAAGCTAACTATGGCTACACCTTC.

V is TRBV27 and J is TRBJ1-3; D is undetermined. Deletions cut 6 bases from V and 3 bases from J, with 15 bases between. Looked up from germline, CDR1 is MNHEY and CDR2 is SMNVEV (reference sequence). The CDR3 length is 15 residues. CDR3 sequence reads: CASSESFGDGNTIYF. The CDR3 coding sequence is TGTGCCAGCAGCGAGAGCTTCGGCGATGGAAACACCATATATTTT.

The chain joins TRBV18 to TRBJ1-1, with TRBD1 identical over 9 bases. Trimming at V came to 2 bases and at J to 6 bases, leaving 7 bases not matched to a gene. Germline loops: CDR1 KGHSH, CDR2 LQKENI. This CDR3 has 15 amino acids. The CDR3 DNA follows: TGTGCCAGCTCACCAAAGGGGACAGGGAGTGCTGAAGCTTTCTTT. This sequence encodes CASSPKGTGSAEAFF.

This sequence joins TRBV5-1 and TRBJ2-2; D uncertain. In germline, CDR1 is SGHRS, CDR2 YFSETQ. This CDR3 is built from 13 residues. V was trimmed by 4 bases and J by 1 base, leaving 5 bases between them. In DNA form, the CDR3 reads TGCGCCAGCAGCCGGCAGAACACCGGGGAGCTGTTTTTT. Translating it yields CASSRQNTGELFF. Based on the CDR3 plus reference TRBV5-1 and TRBJ2-2, the full variable domain is KAGVTQTPRYLIKTRGQQVTLSCSPISGHRSVSWYQQTPGQGLQFLFEYFSETQRNKGNFPGRFSGRQFSNSRSEMNVSTLELGDSALYLCASSRQNTGELFFGEGSRLTVL.

This chain uses TRBV19 with TRBJ1-1; perhaps TRBD1 as D (6 bases). Trimming stripped 6 bases from V and 0 bases from J, with 11 bases between. The CDR3 contains 14 residues. Germline CDR1 and CDR2: LNHDA and SQIVND (reference sequence). CDR3 DNA sequence: TGTGCCAGTAGGAGCTACAGGGTGAACACTGAAGCTTTCTTT. Its protein product is CASRSYRVNTEAFF.

This clone is a singleton in its sample. The chain links TRBV30 to TRBJ2-1; tentatively, D is TRBD1 (6 bases). Germline values: CDR1 GTSNPN, CDR2 SVGIG (reference sequence). The CDR3 length is 13 residues. Trimming removed 3 bases from V and 4 bases from J, with 10 bases in between. The chain's CDR3 is CAWSGQPYNEQFF. As DNA, the CDR3 is TGTGCCTGGAGCGGACAGCCTTACAATGAGCAGTTCTTC.

This clone showed up just once. This sequence joins TRBV28 and TRBJ1-2, with 7 bases lining up with TRBD1. Losses at the gene ends were 6 bases for V and 4 bases for J; bases not matched to a gene: 8. Looked up from germline, CDR1 is MDHEN and CDR2 is SYDVKM. The CDR3 extends over 14 amino acids. In nucleotides, the CDR3 is TGTGCCAGCAGCCGATACAGGGGATCCTATGGCTACACCTTC. Translation gives CASSRYRGSYGYTF.